Presented here are 15 T cell receptor beta chains from one specimen sequenced in a study of shared clonotypes between healthy human individuals. Clones were read by immunoSEQ multiplex PCR, and TCRdb kept only the in-frame ones, dropping some. The sample has about 2.3 million clones, around 93% seen once; the top ten hold 0.37%. Material for sequencing was naive CD4+ T cells from PBMCs. Subset reported: CD45RA+ positively selected. The receptors come from a young man in good health. Some clones in this sample may be carry-over from other donors' samples.

The chain carries TRBV23-1 and TRBJ1-1, with D maybe TRBD1 (5 bases). TRBV23-1 is noted as an ORF with a role that remains uncertain. The CDR3 length is 16 residues. The V gene lost 0 bases and the J gene lost 3 bases, with 14 bases spanning the gap. CDR3 sequence (DNA): TGCGCCAGCAGTCAATCTTGCCCGGGGGAGGACACTGAAGCTTTCTTT. This encodes CASSQSCPGEDTEAFF.

The genes are TRBV5-1 and TRBJ2-7, with 11 bases fitting TRBD2. Germline V gives CDR1 SGHRS, CDR2 YFSETQ. CDR3 length: 16 residues. J was trimmed by 2 bases and V by 2 bases; bases with no gene match: 6. As DNA, the CDR3 is TGCGCCAGCAGCTTTAGAGGGACTAGCGGAACCTACGAGCAGTACTTC. This gives the protein CASSFRGTSGTYEQYF.

This chain joins TRBV6-4 and TRBJ2-3, with D unclear. V was pared by 10 bases and J by 1 base, with 18 bases between. This CDR3 is built from 15 residues. Looked up from germline, CDR1 is MRHNA and CDR2 is SNTAGT. CDR3 DNA sequence: TGTGCCAACTACTCGCGGAGACTTTGCACAGATACGCAGTATTTT. As protein: CANYSRRLCTDTQYF.

This chain links TRBV7-9 with TRBJ2-5; no clear D gene. Trimming took 1 base from V and 7 from J, leaving 13 bases between them. Germline V gene sequence: CDR1 SEHNR, CDR2 FQNEAQ (reference sequence). CDR3 length equals 14 residues. CDR3 DNA: TGTGCCAGCAGCTTAGAACCCTATTCCGGGACCCAGTACTTC. It is translated as CASSLEPYSGTQYF.

The V gene is TRBV9, the J gene TRBJ1-3, with no clear D. Germline CDR1 and CDR2: SGDLS and YYNGEE. The CDR3 contains 15 residues. V dropped 0 bases and J dropped 3 bases, with 10 bases sitting between them. DNA for the CDR3: TGTGCCAGCAGCGTAGTCTCTGGACGTGGAAACACCATATATTTT. It yields the protein CASSVVSGRGNTIYF. Combining the CDR3 with reference TRBV9 and TRBJ1-3 gives the whole variable domain DSGVTQTPKHLITATGQRVTLRCSPRSGDLSVYWYQQSLDQGLQFLIQYYNGEERAKGNILERFSAQQFPDLHSELNLSSLELGDSALYFCASSVVSGRGNTIYFGEGSWLTVV.

V is TRBV5-1 and J is TRBJ2-5; D might be TRBD1 (6 bases). The V and J ends lost 0 bases and 0 bases respectively, with 9 bases between them. In germline, CDR1 is SGHRS, CDR2 YFSETQ. This CDR3 has 15 amino acids. Written as DNA, the CDR3 is TGCGCCAGCAGCTTGGTGGGGGCTCACCAAGAGACCCAGTACTTC. Protein product: CASSLVGAHQETQYF.

This chain connects TRBV11-2 to TRBJ2-7; 7 nucleotides align to TRBD1. The trim removed 5 bases at V and 6 bases at J, leaving 13 bases unmatched. This CDR3 spans 15 amino acids. The germline CDR1 and CDR2 sequences are SGHAT and FQNNGV. CDR3 sequence reads: CASSRGGAVHGEQYF. The CDR3 DNA sequence: TGTGCCAGCAGCCGAGGGGGCGCCGTACACGGCGAGCAGTACTTC.

The V call is TRBV18, the J call TRBJ2-3; 8 nucleotides line up with TRBD2. Germline CDR1 KGHSH, CDR2 LQKENI. V lost 8 bases, J lost 4 bases, and 11 bases stayed unmatched. This CDR3 is 15 amino acids long. The CDR3 DNA is TGTGCCAGCAATCGGGGCCGGGAGGGCCCAGATACGCAGTATTTT. Protein sequence: CASNRGREGPDTQYF.

CDR3 amino acids: CASSLSTGNGETQYF. The CDR3 coding sequence is TGTGCCAGCAGTTTATCGACGGGGAATGGGGAGACCCAGTACTTC. The chain employs TRBV27 and TRBJ2-5; D is possibly TRBD2 (5 bases). With 0 bases removed from V and 5 bases from J, the gap between germline ends came to 13 bases. Germline V CDR1 and CDR2: MNHEY, SMNVEV (reference sequence). There are 15 residues in the CDR3.

The chain employs TRBV20-1 and TRBJ2-5; D might be TRBD2 (5 bases). Deletions cut 7 bases from V and 2 bases from J, with 8 bases between. This CDR3 is 11 amino acids long. Germline assignment: CDR1 DFQATT and CDR2 SNEGSKA (reference sequence). The CDR3 nucleotides read TGCAGTGTAGGCGGGCAAGAGACCCAGTACTTC. Its protein product is CSVGGQETQYF.

The chain is built from TRBV7-2 and TRBJ2-2; D gene ambiguous. V was clipped by 1 base and J by 8 bases, with 8 bases between them. Germline V lookup: CDR1 SGHTA, CDR2 FQGNSA. The length of the CDR3 is 13 residues. The CDR3 DNA is TGTGCCAGCAGCTTAGAACTGACAGGGGAGCTGTTTTTT. As protein: CASSLELTGELFF. Complete variable domain (other parts from reference TRBV7-2 and TRBJ2-2): GAGVSQSPSNKVTEKGKDVELRCDPISGHTALYWYRQSLGQGLEFLIYFQGNSAPDKSGLPSDRFSAERTGGSVSTLTIQRTQQEDSAVYLCASSLELTGELFFGEGSRLTVL.

J is TRBJ2-3 and V is TRBV29-1; D possibly corresponds to TRBD2 (6 bases). From germline, CDR1 is SQVTM and CDR2 ANQGSEA. V gave up 6 bases and J gave up 1 base, with 17 bases separating them. The CDR3 spans 15 residues. This chain's CDR3 is CSVDLTGTGTDTQYF. The CDR3 nucleotides are TGCAGCGTCGACTTAACCGGGACTGGCACAGATACGCAGTATTTT.

The genes are TRBV6-6 and TRBJ1-2; D may be TRBD1 (6 bases). The length of the CDR3 is 12 residues. CDR1 and CDR2 (germline): MNHNY, SVGAGI (reference sequence). Trimming cost V 11 bases and J 6 bases, with 16 bases left between them. The CDR3 loop reads CAGQGYNDGYTF. For the CDR3, the DNA is TGTGCCGGGCAGGGGTACAACGATGGCTACACCTTC.

To note about this clone: Other DNA sequences in the sample encode the same CDR3. V and J are TRBV18 and TRBJ1-5; D is unresolved. Deletions cut 1 base from V and 4 bases from J, with 2 bases between. This CDR3 is 12 amino acids long. In germline, CDR1 is KGHSH, CDR2 LQKENI. Here the CDR3 DNA reads TGTGCCAGCTCACCACGAAATCAGCCCCAGCATTTT. Encoded protein: CASSPRNQPQHF.

This chain links TRBV7-9 with TRBJ1-4; D might be TRBD1 (5 bases). Germline assignment: CDR1 SEHNR and CDR2 FQNEAQ (reference sequence). This CDR3 contains 15 residues. Trimming took off 5 bases at V and 6 bases at J, with 16 bases between the two ends. The CDR3 coding sequence is TGTGCCAGCAGCGCCCCCAGGGAGGAGGATGAAAAACTGTTTTTT. Its protein product is CASSAPREEDEKLFF.